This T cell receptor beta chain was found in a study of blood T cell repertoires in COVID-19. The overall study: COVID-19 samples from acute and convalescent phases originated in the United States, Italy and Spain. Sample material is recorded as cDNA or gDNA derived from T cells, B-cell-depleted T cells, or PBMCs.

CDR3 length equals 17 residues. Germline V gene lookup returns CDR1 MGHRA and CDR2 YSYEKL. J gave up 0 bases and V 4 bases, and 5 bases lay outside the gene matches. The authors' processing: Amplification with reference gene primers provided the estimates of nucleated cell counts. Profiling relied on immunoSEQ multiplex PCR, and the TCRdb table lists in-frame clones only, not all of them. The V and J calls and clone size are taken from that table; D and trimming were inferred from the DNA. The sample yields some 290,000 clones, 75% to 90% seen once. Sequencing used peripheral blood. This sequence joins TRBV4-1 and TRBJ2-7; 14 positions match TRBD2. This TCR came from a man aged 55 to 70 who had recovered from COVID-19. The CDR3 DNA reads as TGCGCCAGCAGCCTCAGGACTAGCGGGGGGAACTCCTACGAGCAGTACTTC. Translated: CASSLRTSGGNSYEQYF.